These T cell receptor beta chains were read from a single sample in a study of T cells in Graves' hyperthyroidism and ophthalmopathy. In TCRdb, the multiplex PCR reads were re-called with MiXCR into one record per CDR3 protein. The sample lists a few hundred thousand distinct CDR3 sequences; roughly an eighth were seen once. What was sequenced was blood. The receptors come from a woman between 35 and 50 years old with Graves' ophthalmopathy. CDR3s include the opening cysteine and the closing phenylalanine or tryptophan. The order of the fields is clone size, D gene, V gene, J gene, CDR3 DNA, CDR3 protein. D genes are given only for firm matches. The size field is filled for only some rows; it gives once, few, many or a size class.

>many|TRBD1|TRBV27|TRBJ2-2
TGTGCCAGCAAACCGGGACAGACAAACACCGGGGAGCTGTTTTTT
CASKPGQTNTGELFF
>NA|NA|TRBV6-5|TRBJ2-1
TGTGCCAGCAGTTACTCGATGGCCTTGGGGGGAGCCTACAATGAGCAGTTCTTC
CASSYSMALGGAYNEQFF
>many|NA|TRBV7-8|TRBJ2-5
TGTGCCAGCAGCTCCTCTATAGAGACCCAGTACTTC
CASSSSIETQYF
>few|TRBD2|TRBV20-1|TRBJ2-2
TGCAGTGCTAGGGAAGGGACTAGCAAGCCCGGGGAGCTGTTTTTT
CSAREGTSKPGELFF
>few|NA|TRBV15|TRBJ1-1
TGTGCCACCAGCAGAGATCAAACAGATAAAGCTTTCTTT
CATSRDQTDKAFF
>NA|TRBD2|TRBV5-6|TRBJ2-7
TGTGCCAGCAGCCGCCGGGGGGGGTTTTCCTACGAGCAGTACTTC
CASSRRGGFSYEQYF
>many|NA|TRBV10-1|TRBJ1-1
TGCGCCAGCAGTGAATTAGTCAACACTGAAGCTTTCTTT
CASSELVNTEAFF
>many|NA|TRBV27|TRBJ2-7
TGTGCCAGCAGCTTCCCTTCCTACGAGCAGTACTTC
CASSFPSYEQYF
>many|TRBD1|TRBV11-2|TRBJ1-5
TGTGCCAGCAGCTTAGGGGGGACAGCTAATCAGCCCCAGCATTTT
CASSLGGTANQPQHF
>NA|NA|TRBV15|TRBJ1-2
TGTGCCACCAGCAGAGACTCAGGGCGGTATGGCTACACCTTC
CATSRDSGRYGYTF
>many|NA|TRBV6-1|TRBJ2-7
TGTGCCAGCGAGTTCGGGGACTCTTACGAGCAGTACTTC
CASEFGDSYEQYF
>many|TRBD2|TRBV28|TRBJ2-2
TGTGCCAGCAGTTCCACTAGCGGGAGGAGTATCACCGGGGAGCTGTTTTTT
CASSSTSGRSITGELFF
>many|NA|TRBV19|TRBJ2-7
TGTGCCAGTCATGAAACAGGGAGCTCCTACGAGCAGTACTTC
CASHETGSSYEQYF
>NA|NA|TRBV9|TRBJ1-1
TGTGCCAGCAGCGTAGGGACGGCGGGCAAAGCTTTCTTT
CASSVGTAGKAFF
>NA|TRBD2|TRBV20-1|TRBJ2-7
TGCAGTGCAGAGAGGACCCTAGCGGACTACGAGCAGTACTTC
CSAERTLADYEQYF
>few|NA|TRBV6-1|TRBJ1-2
TGTGCCAGCAGTGAAGTGTTGAGAGATGGCTACACCTTC
CASSEVLRDGYTF
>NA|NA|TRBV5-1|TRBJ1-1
TGCGCCAGCAGCTTGACAGGGAAGGAAGGAACTCAAGCTTTCTTT
CASSLTGKEGTQAFF
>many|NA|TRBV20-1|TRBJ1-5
TGCAGTGCTAGTGCAGTAAGCAATCAGCCCCAGCATTTT
CSASAVSNQPQHF
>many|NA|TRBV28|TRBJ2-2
TGTGCCAGCCAGGGGACACAGCCCACCGGGGAGCTGTTTTTT
CASQGTQPTGELFF
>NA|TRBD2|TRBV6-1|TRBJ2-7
TGTGCCAGCATGGCGGGAGCTTACGAGCAGTACTTC
CASMAGAYEQYF
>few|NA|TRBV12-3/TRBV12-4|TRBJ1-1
TGTGCCAGCCGCAATCGGGCGACTTCTGAAGCTTTCTTT
CASRNRATSEAFF
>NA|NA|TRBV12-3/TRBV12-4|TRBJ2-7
TGTGCCAGCAGTTTTTTGGGAGTCGGTATGAACGAGCAGTACTTC
CASSFLGVGMNEQYF
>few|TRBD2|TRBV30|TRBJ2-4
TGTGCCTGGAGTCCTAGCGGGAGTGGGAACATTCAGTACTTC
CAWSPSGSGNIQYF
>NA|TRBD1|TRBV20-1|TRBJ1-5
TGCAGTGCTAGATATCGGGACAGGGGCAATCAGCCCCAGCATTTT
CSARYRDRGNQPQHF
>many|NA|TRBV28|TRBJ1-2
TGTGCCAGCTGTCTTCAAAACCGGGATGGTGGCTACACCTTC
CASCLQNRDGGYTF
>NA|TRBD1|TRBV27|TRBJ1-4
TGTGCCAGCAGTTCGGCTCAAGGGACAGGGCTCCAAAAACTGTTTTTT
CASSSAQGTGLQKLFF
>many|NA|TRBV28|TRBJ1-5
TGTGCCACCCAGGACAGACTCAATCAGCCCCAGCATTTT
CATQDRLNQPQHF
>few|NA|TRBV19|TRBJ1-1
TGTGCCAGTAGTAGACATCGTTTAATGAACACTGAAGCTTTCTTT
CASSRHRLMNTEAFF
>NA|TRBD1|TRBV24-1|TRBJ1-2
TGTGCCACCAGTGATTGGGGGACAGGGGGCCCGACGGCTGGCTACACCTTC
CATSDWGTGGPTAGYTF
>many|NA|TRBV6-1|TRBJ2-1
TGTGCCAGCAGTGGAGACACCAATGAGCAGTTCTTC
CASSGDTNEQFF
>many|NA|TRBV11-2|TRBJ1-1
TGTGCCAGCAGATCGAGGGTGAACACTGAAGCTTTCTTT
CASRSRVNTEAFF
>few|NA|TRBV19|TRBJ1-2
TGTGCCAGTAGTATCTTAACACTACAGGGCGGCTACACCTTC
CASSILTLQGGYTF
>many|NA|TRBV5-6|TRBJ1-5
TGTGCCAGCAGCTTATCACTTAGAAGCAATCAGCCCCAGCATTTT
CASSLSLRSNQPQHF
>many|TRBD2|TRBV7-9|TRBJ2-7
TGTGCCAGCAGCTCGGGGGGGGGGATTGGCTACGAGCAGTACTTC
CASSSGGGIGYEQYF
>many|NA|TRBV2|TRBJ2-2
TGTGCCAGCACGGGACTCAGGAACACCGGGGAGCTGTTTTTT
CASTGLRNTGELFF
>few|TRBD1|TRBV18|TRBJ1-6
TGTGCCAGCTCACGGCGGACAGGGACCGATAATTCACCCCTCCACTTT
CASSRRTGTDNSPLHF
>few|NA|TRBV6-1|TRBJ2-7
TGTGCCAGCAGTGAAGGGCACGGGGATTACGAGCAGTACTTC
CASSEGHGDYEQYF
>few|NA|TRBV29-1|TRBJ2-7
TGCAGCGTTGATCGGGGTCCCTACGAGCAGTACTTC
CSVDRGPYEQYF
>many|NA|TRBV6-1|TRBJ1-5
TGTGCCAGCAGTGACCGAGATAGCAATCAGCCCCAGCATTTT
CASSDRDSNQPQHF
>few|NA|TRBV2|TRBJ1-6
TGTGCCAGCAGTGGCCATAATTCACCCCTCCACTTT
CASSGHNSPLHF
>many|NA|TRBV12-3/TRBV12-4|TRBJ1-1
TGTGCCAGTAAGGTCCTGAACACTGAAGCTTTCTTT
CASKVLNTEAFF
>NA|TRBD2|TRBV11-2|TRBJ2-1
TGTGCCAGCAGCCCATGGGAGGGGACCTCTTTGGATGAGCAGTTCTTC
CASSPWEGTSLDEQFF
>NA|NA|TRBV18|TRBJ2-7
TGTGCCAGCTCACCAATGCTGGGAGGCTACGAGCAGTACTTC
CASSPMLGGYEQYF
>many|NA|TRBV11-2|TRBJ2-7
TGTGCCAGCAGCTTAGTTGGCCAGAACGAGCAGTACTTC
CASSLVGQNEQYF
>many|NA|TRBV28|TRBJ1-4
TGTGCCAGCAGTTTATGGGACAGAAATGAAAAACTGTTTTTT
CASSLWDRNEKLFF
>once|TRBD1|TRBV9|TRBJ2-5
TGTGCCAGCAGCAGGGTCCCGGGACAGGAGTTCTCCTGGCGCCCGGAGGAGACCCAGTACTTC
CASSRVPGQEFSWRPEETQYF
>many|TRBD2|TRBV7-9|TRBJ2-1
TGTGCCAGCAGCTCCGGGACTAGCGGGAGTCTCGATGAGCAGTTCTTC
CASSSGTSGSLDEQFF
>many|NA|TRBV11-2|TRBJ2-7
TGTGCCAGCAGCTTAACAATGTGGACTGTCCACGAGCAGTACTTC
CASSLTMWTVHEQYF
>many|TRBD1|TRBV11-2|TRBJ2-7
TGTGCCAGCAGCACCGGGACAGGGTTCTACGAGCAGTACTTC
CASSTGTGFYEQYF
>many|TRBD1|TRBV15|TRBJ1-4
TGTGCCACCAGCAACAACAGGGGATTAAATGAAAAACTGTTTTTT
CATSNNRGLNEKLFF
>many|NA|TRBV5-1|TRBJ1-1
TGCGCCAGCAGCTTCTTTCGGGGGGAGAACACTGAAGCTTTCTTT
CASSFFRGENTEAFF
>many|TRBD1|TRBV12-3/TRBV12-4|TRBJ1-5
TGTGCCAGCAGCACAGGGGGCAACAATCAGCCCCAGCATTTT
CASSTGGNNQPQHF
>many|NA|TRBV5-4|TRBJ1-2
TGTGCCAGCAGCTTAGGTCCGGGGTCGGACTATGGCTACACCTTC
CASSLGPGSDYGYTF
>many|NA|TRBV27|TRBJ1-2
TGTGCCAGCAGTTTTGGGGCTTCCGTTGGCTACACCTTC
CASSFGASVGYTF
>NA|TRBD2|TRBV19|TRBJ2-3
TGTGCCAGTAGTGCTACCGGGGGGGATACGCAGTATTTT
CASSATGGDTQYF
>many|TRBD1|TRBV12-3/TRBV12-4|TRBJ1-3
TGTGCCAGCAGACGCCACTGGGACAGCTCTGGAAACACCATATATTTT
CASRRHWDSSGNTIYF
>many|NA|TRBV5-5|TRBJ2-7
TGTGCCAGCAGCTTGAGGTACGGGGCGGTCTACGAGCAGTACTTC
CASSLRYGAVYEQYF